Following are 4 T cell receptor beta chains from one sample sequenced in a study of cytomegalovirus exposure and HLA in healthy donors. The PCR was carried out with 60 Vbeta primers and 13 Jbeta primers. Method: immunoSEQ multiplex PCR; TCRdb's copy keeps in-frame clones and lacks some. Of roughly 120,000 clones in the sample, over 8.5% were seen once. Sequencing was performed on PBMCs. The receptors originated from a woman aged 40 to 49 in good health and CMV-seropositive.

This clone has just a few counts. The gene calls are TRBV15 and TRBJ2-3, with unresolved D. This CDR3 is built from 14 residues. V shed 0 bases and J shed 5 bases, with 9 bases lying between them. Germline V gives CDR1 LNHNV, CDR2 YYDKDF (reference sequence). CDR3 sequence reads: CATSRDLRLDTQYF. In DNA, the CDR3 is TGTGCCACCAGCAGAGATCTCAGGTTAGATACGCAGTATTTT. The whole variable domain, remainder taken from reference TRBV15 and TRBJ2-3, is DAMVIQNPRYQVTQFGKPVTLSCSQTLNHNVMYWYQQKSSQAPKLLFHYYDKDFNNEADTPDNFQSRRPNTSFCFLDIRSPGLGDTAMYLCATSRDLRLDTQYFGPGTRLTVL.

This clone showed up just a few times. The genes are TRBV6-5 and TRBJ1-1; 8 bases map to TRBD1. Germline V lookup: CDR1 MNHEY, CDR2 SVGAGI. This CDR3 region has 12 residues. Trimming removed 6 bases from V and 5 bases from J; junction bases left unmatched: 2. The CDR3 loop reads CASRNRGTEAFF. CDR3 bases: TGTGCCAGCAGAAACAGGGGGACTGAAGCTTTCTTT.

This clone came up a few times. The chain links TRBV7-6 to TRBJ2-2; a weak D match, TRBD2 (5 bases). The germline V gene has CDR1 SGHVS and CDR2 FNYEAQ. The CDR3 totals 14 residues. Trimming stripped 3 bases from V and 3 bases from J, with 8 bases between. The CDR3 region has the DNA TGTGCCAGCAGCTTCCGGGGATACACCGGGGAGCTGTTTTTT. Its translation: CASSFRGYTGELFF.

This rearrangement joins TRBV11-2 to TRBJ1-1; D is unresolved. Per germline, CDR1 SGHAT and CDR2 FQNNGV. CDR3 length: 12 residues. V dropped 1 base and J dropped 4 bases, with 4 bases sitting between them. CDR3 region: CASSLVSTEAFF. The CDR3 DNA is TGTGCCAGCAGCTTAGTGAGCACTGAAGCTTTCTTT.